Shown below are 22 T cell receptor beta chains from a single sample sequenced in a study of T-cell reconstitution after alpha-beta-depleted transplantation in children. Unique molecular identifiers were used to barcode this TCRbeta library. TCRdb passed the PCR reads through MiXCR, listing each CDR3 protein once. Of 490,000 or so distinct CDR3 sequences in the sample, under 15% were seen once. This material consisted of PBMCs from the stem cell graft donor, taken from the stem cell graft. The receptors were gathered from a human donor who donated a stem cell graft to a child with combined immunodeficiency.

V gene TRBV24-1 combines with J gene TRBJ1-2, with D perhaps matching TRBD1 (5 bases). The CDR3 is 14 amino acids. Per germline, CDR1 KGHDR and CDR2 SFDVKD. Trimming pared 4 bases from V and 2 bases from J, leaving 10 bases between. In nucleotides, the CDR3 is TGTGCCACCAGTGAATCGGGGCTCAACTATGGCTACACCTTC. This gives the protein CATSESGLNYGYTF.

This clonotype was counted between two and nine times. This sequence joins TRBV18 and TRBJ2-5, with D unresolved. CDR3 length: 14 residues. The germline V gene has CDR1 KGHSH and CDR2 LQKENI. V was clipped by 4 bases and J by 2 bases, with 11 bases between them. DNA of the CDR3: TGTGCCAGCTCACAGGGCAGAGCTCAAGAGACCCAGTACTTC. It codes for CASSQGRAQETQYF. Together with reference TRBV18 and TRBJ2-5, the CDR3 gives the full variable domain: NAGVMQNPRHLVRRRGQEARLRCSPMKGHSHVYWYRQLPEEGLKFMVYLQKENIIDESGMPKERFSAEFPKEGPSILRIQQVVRGDSAAYFCASSQGRAQETQYFGPGTRLLVL.

The V and J genes are TRBV12-3 or TRBV12-4 and TRBJ2-7; the D gene is possibly TRBD2 (6 bases). V lost 5 bases, J lost 6 bases, and 11 bases lay in between. CDR3 length: 12 residues. CDR3 in DNA: TGTGCCAGCAGTCCCTCGGGGGTCGAGCAGTACTTC. This codes for CASSPSGVEQYF.

The CDR3 is CASRPQGGWYEQYF. The CDR3 DNA is TGTGCCAGCAGACCGCAAGGGGGCTGGTACGAGCAGTACTTC. The chain links TRBV27 to TRBJ2-7, with 7 bases aligning to TRBD1. Trimming at V came to 6 bases and at J to 4 bases, leaving 9 bases not matched to a gene. CDR1 is MNHEY and CDR2 is SMNVEV in the germline V gene (reference sequence). The CDR3 sequence is 14 residues long.

This clonotype was detected many times. J is TRBJ2-5 and V is TRBV6-1, with D possibly being TRBD2 (7 bases). V lost 6 bases, J lost 5 bases, and 22 bases lay in between. CDR1 MNHNS and CDR2 SASEGT come from the germline V gene. CDR3 length equals 16 residues. CDR3 region: CASRAAWGGAPETQYF. The CDR3, as DNA: TGTGCCAGCAGGGCGGCCTGGGGGGGCGCCCCGGAGACCCAGTACTTC.

A few counts support this clonotype. V gene TRBV19 combines with J gene TRBJ1-6; TRBD1 matches 7 bases. The trim removed 6 bases at V and 6 bases at J, leaving 5 bases unmatched. CDR1 and CDR2 from the germline V gene are LNHDA and SQIVND (reference sequence). The CDR3 sequence is 14 residues long. The CDR3 DNA is TGTGCCAGTAGATGGGGGACAGCTAATTCACCCCTCCACTTT. It specifies CASRWGTANSPLHF.

This clonotype was observed many times. This chain connects TRBV29-1 to TRBJ2-1; TRBD2 might be the D (5 bases). The V gene's germline CDR1 is SQVTM and CDR2 ANQGSEA. This CDR3 region has 13 residues. The V and J ends lost 6 bases and 6 bases respectively, with 15 bases between them. CDR3: CSVQLLVGNEQFF. DNA for the CDR3: TGCAGCGTACAGCTACTAGTAGGCAATGAGCAGTTCTTC.

V and J are TRBV24-1 and TRBJ2-1; the D gene is possibly TRBD1 (6 bases). Per the germline V gene, CDR1 is KGHDR and CDR2 is SFDVKD. The CDR3 is 15 residues long. The germline V and J ends were trimmed by 4 bases and 7 bases, with 16 bases remaining between them. CDR3 DNA: TGTGCCACCAGTGACAGGACAGTATGGGGGAATGAGCAGTTCTTC. This codes for CATSDRTVWGNEQFF.

This chain connects TRBV30 to TRBJ2-7; tentatively, D is TRBD1 (7 bases). V was cut by 5 bases and J by 8 bases, with 13 bases left in between. CDR1 and CDR2 (germline): GTSNPN, SVGIG (reference sequence). CDR3 size: 11 residues. CDR3 amino acids: CAWGSGGQQYF. The CDR3, as DNA: TGTGCCTGGGGTTCAGGGGGGCAGCAGTACTTC.

The J gene is TRBJ1-4, the V gene TRBV11-2, with D possibly TRBD1 on 6 matching bases. CDR3 length equals 15 residues. The V gene's germline CDR1 is SGHAT and CDR2 FQNNGV. Trimming removed 1 base at V and 3 bases at J, with 9 bases between. The DNA of the CDR3 is TGTGCCAGCAGCTTAGTTTCAGGGGCTAATGAAAAACTGTTTTTT. As protein: CASSLVSGANEKLFF.

This sequence joins TRBV20-1 and TRBJ2-5, with 7 bases aligning to TRBD1. V trimming: 5 bases; J trimming: 3 bases; junction bases outside the gene matches: 9. The V gene's germline CDR1 is DFQATT and CDR2 SNEGSKA (reference sequence). This CDR3 contains 14 residues. The DNA of the CDR3 is TGCAGTGCTGGCGAACCCGGGACAGAAGAGACCCAGTACTTC. Its translation is CSAGEPGTEETQYF.

Ten or more counts support this clonotype. The genes are TRBV12-5 and TRBJ1-1, with D unresolved. The CDR3 runs 16 residues. CDR1 is LGHNT and CDR2 is FRNRAP in the germline V gene. Trimming left V 5 bases short and J 4 bases short, with 20 bases between. As DNA, the CDR3 is TGTGCTAGTGGTCCCACAACCTCTACATGGGGCACTGAAGCTTTCTTT. It encodes CASGPTTSTWGTEAFF. The whole variable domain, remainder taken from reference TRBV12-5 and TRBJ1-1, is DARVTQTPRHKVTEMGQEVTMRCQPILGHNTVFWYRQTMMQGLELLAYFRNRAPLDDSGMPKDRFSAEMPDATLATLKIQPSEPRDSAVYFCASGPTTSTWGTEAFFGQGTRLTVV.

The CDR3 sequence: CSVNRRGGETQYF. CDR3 coding DNA: TGCAGCGTTAATAGGCGCGGCGGGGAGACCCAGTACTTC. The genes are TRBV29-1 and TRBJ2-5; perhaps TRBD2 as D (5 bases). Per germline, CDR1 SQVTM and CDR2 ANQGSEA. The CDR3 sequence is 13 residues long. Trimming pared 5 bases from V and 5 bases from J, leaving 15 bases between.

The J gene is TRBJ1-6, the V gene TRBV5-1; tentatively, D is TRBD1 (5 bases). The CDR3 is made up of 16 amino acids. Trimming took 0 bases from V and 8 from J, leaving 15 bases between them. Per germline, CDR1 SGHRS and CDR2 YFSETQ. Here the CDR3 DNA reads TGCGCCAGCAGCTTGGGGGGACTACACTGGGATTCACCCCTCCACTTT. Encoded protein: CASSLGGLHWDSPLHF.

This clonotype was seen repeatedly, ten times or more. The CDR3 sequence is CASSLRRLAGGYEQYF. CDR3 DNA: TGTGCCAGCAGCTTAAGGAGACTAGCGGGAGGCTACGAGCAGTACTTC. The rearrangement uses TRBV7-3 and TRBJ2-7; 13 bases line up with TRBD2. CDR1 is SGHTA, CDR2 FQGTGA, per germline. The CDR3 loop spans 16 amino acids. The V gene end was trimmed by 1 base and the J gene end by 3 bases; junction bases not matched to a gene: 3.

This clonotype was detected ten times or more. The J gene is TRBJ2-1, the V gene TRBV27; D not resolved. The CDR3 runs 14 residues. Germline values: CDR1 MNHEY, CDR2 SMNVEV (reference sequence). V was cut by 0 bases and J by 2 bases, with 5 bases left in between. The CDR3 nucleotides are TGTGCCAGCAGTTTATCGACCCCCTACAATGAGCAGTTCTTC. Its protein is CASSLSTPYNEQFF.

This clonotype came up a few times. This chain uses TRBV10-3 with TRBJ2-3; the match to TRBD1 covers 9 bases. V lost 0 bases and J lost 6; bases outside the gene matches: 13. In germline, CDR1 is ENHRY, CDR2 SYGVKD. The CDR3 covers 18 residues. CDR3 loop: CAISESPDRGLETDTQYF. DNA of the CDR3: TGTGCCATCAGTGAGTCGCCGGACAGGGGCCTCGAGACGGATACGCAGTATTTT.

This clonotype was recorded many times. This chain connects TRBV12-3 or TRBV12-4 to TRBJ2-3; a weak D match, TRBD1 (6 bases). This CDR3 is built from 16 residues. The V end lost 1 base, the J end lost 0 bases, and 11 bases lay between the germline ends. DNA of the CDR3: TGTGCCAGCAGTTTAGGGAATAGGGGGAGCACAGATACGCAGTATTTT. The encoded protein is CASSLGNRGSTDTQYF.

Concerning this clonotype itself: A read error is possible here, since a much larger clone lies one base away. This chain joins TRBV25-1 and TRBJ1-2; 10 bases map to TRBD1. Per germline, CDR1 MGHDK and CDR2 SYGVNS. The V and J ends lost 1 base and 6 bases, in that order; junction bases with no gene match: 11. This CDR3 is 17 amino acids long. The CDR3 spells CASSEWFSTGGTNGYTF. The DNA for the CDR3 is TGTGCCAGCAGTGAATGGTTTTCGACAGGGGGCACCAATGGCTACACCTTC.

V usage is TRBV6-1 and J usage is TRBJ2-1; 10 positions agree with TRBD1. CDR1 is MNHNS and CDR2 is SASEGT in the germline V gene. The ends lost 10 bases at V and 7 bases at J; junction bases unmatched: 13. The CDR3 sequence is 15 residues long. Written as DNA, the CDR3 is TGTGCCATCAAACCAGGGACAGGGGCCTTAAATGAGCAGTTCTTC. It translates to CAIKPGTGALNEQFF.

This clonotype was observed a handful of times. V gene TRBV5-6 combines with J gene TRBJ2-6; maybe TRBD1 (5 bases). V lost 3 bases and J 4 bases, leaving 14 bases between the germline ends. Germline V gene data show CDR1 as SGHDT and CDR2 as YYEEEE. The CDR3 is made up of 16 amino acids. CDR3 nucleotides: TGTGCCAGCAGCTACAGGTGGGCGGCGGGGGCCAACGTCCTGACTTTC. This translates into CASSYRWAAGANVLTF.

This clonotype was counted between two and nine times. V and J are TRBV19 and TRBJ1-2; D gene unclear. Trimming took off 1 base at V and 0 bases at J, with 6 bases between the two ends. This CDR3 region has 14 residues. Germline-derived CDR1 and CDR2 are LNHDA and SQIVND (reference sequence). CDR3 protein: CASSIGVSNYGYTF. As DNA, the CDR3 is TGTGCCAGTAGTATAGGGGTATCTAACTATGGCTACACCTTC.